This T cell receptor beta chain was sequenced for a study of shared clonotypes between healthy human individuals. Notes on the study in general: In contrast to clonotypes shared by all four donors, non-shared clonotypes had lower generation probabilities. Collection of samples was limited to blood; tissue repertoires likely differ. Sharing across a handful of donors was seen in 4% to 5% of naive CD4 clonotypes.

The CDR3 loop spans 14 amino acids. Germline V gene lookup returns CDR1 SGHAT and CDR2 FQNNGV. Between the trimmed V and J ends, which lost 2 bases and 9 bases, there was a span of 13 bases. Comments on this clone: What it binds is unknown.

Investigators divided CD4+ cells into CD45RA+ naive and CD45RA-negative memory subsets. The table came from immunoSEQ multiplex PCR; TCRdb's copy has only in-frame clones and leaves some out. The sample lists about 1.1 million clones, approximately 75% occurring once. The chain links TRBV11-2 to TRBJ2-2; maybe TRBD1 (7 bases). The origin of this receptor is a man aged 18 to 35 in good health. Some clones in this sample may be carry-over from other donors' samples. Sequencing was done on a sample of memory CD4+ T cells from PBMCs. Indicated subset: CD45RA-negative fraction. CDR3 nucleotides: TGTGCCAGCAGCTTATCCAGGGGGGAGAGGGAGCTGTTTTTT. This encodes CASSLSRGERELFF.